This TCR beta chain was identified during a study of Ad26.COV2.S vaccination and SARS-CoV-2 variants. Study details: This donor came from the COV1001 trial of Ad26.COV2.S.

Germline V CDR1 and CDR2: SNHLY, FYNNEI. Germline trimming cut 5 bases from V and 12 bases from J; bases unmatched to any gene: 12. This CDR3 is 13 amino acids long. Study-wide findings and caveats: It was found that vaccine and placebo recipients had similar non-spike TCR breadth.

This clone was counted a single time. Its target is unknown. Regarding treatment: around 19 received Ad26.COV2.S at low or high dose, single or two shots; 5 received placebo; per-sample allocation not given. Sampling was performed 63 days after the first vaccine or placebo injection. TCRdb's copy holds only in-frame clones and misses some; the assay was immunoSEQ multiplex PCR. Of some 320,000 clones listed, approximately 86% were seen once; the top ten hold approximately 2.1%. The TCR sequence derives from a person aged 18-65 years who received the Ad26.COV2.S COVID-19 vaccine or a placebo. The J gene is TRBJ2-7, the V gene TRBV2; 8 bases fit TRBD1. This specimen consisted of peripheral blood, obtained in a trial of Ad26.COV2.S vaccine versus placebo. The chain's CDR3 is CASSRLGQGRPYF. The CDR3 DNA sequence: TGTGCCAGCAGTCGATTAGGACAGGGTCGTCCGTACTTC.